The T cell receptor beta chain described here comes from a study of blood T cell repertoires in COVID-19. Study-wide background: Samples came from the United States, Italy and Spain, spanning acute and convalescent COVID-19. PBMCs, B-cell-depleted T cells, or T cells provided the cDNA or gDNA that made up the material.

Germline CDR1 and CDR2: LNHDA and SQIVND (reference sequence). The CDR3 runs to 16 residues. Trimming took off 2 bases at V and 0 bases at J, with 11 bases between the two ends. Per the original data handling: Amplification of reference gene primers was used by the study to estimate nucleated cell counts. Here immunoSEQ multiplex PCR was the method, and the copy in TCRdb shows in-frame clones only, minus some. V, J and clone size derive from that table, while D and trimming were established from the DNA sequence. This table holds over 120,000 clones, roughly 85% found once. The source of this sequence is a human donor with acute or convalescent COVID-19. The donor label of this sample is uncertain. The V call is TRBV19, the J call TRBJ1-3; D unresolved. The sequenced sample was peripheral blood. The CDR3 sequence is CASSIRGYRSGNTIYF. Here the CDR3 DNA reads TGTGCCAGTAGTATACGGGGTTACCGCTCTGGAAACACCATATATTTT.